These T cell receptor beta chains were read from a single sample in a study of T cell responses to AZD1222 COVID-19 vaccine. Profiling relied on immunoSEQ multiplex PCR, and the TCRdb table lists in-frame clones only, not all of them. This table holds roughly 120,000 clones, 90% found once. The material was peripheral blood, obtained 28 days after the second dose of the MenACWY control vaccine. These receptors were obtained from an adult who received the MenACWY meningococcal vaccine as a control. The CDR3 runs from the conserved cysteine through the conserved F or W. A D gene is named only where the DNA matches it firmly. Clone size is shown for a subset of rows, as once, few, many or a class of expanded clone.

V gene	J gene	clone size	D gene	CDR3 protein	CDR3 DNA
TRBV28	TRBJ1-4	-	TRBD1	CASSGAGQYEKLFF	TGTGCCAGCAGTGGCGCGGGACAGTATGAAAAACTGTTTTTT
TRBV7-2	TRBJ2-6	-	-	CASRSPFGANVLTF	TGTGCCAGCAGGTCCCCCTTTGGGGCCAACGTCCTGACTTTC
TRBV10-3	TRBJ1-1	-	TRBD1	CAITLDRATEAFF	TGTGCCATCACCTTGGACAGGGCCACTGAAGCTTTCTTT
TRBV5-6	TRBJ2-1	-	-	CASSPLPGNDNEQFF	TGTGCCAGCAGCCCCCTTCCAGGGAACGACAATGAGCAGTTCTTC
TRBV5-6	TRBJ1-1	once	TRBD1	CASSLGTGGSTEAFF	TGTGCCAGCAGCTTGGGGACAGGGGGTAGCACTGAAGCTTTCTTT
TRBV2	TRBJ2-3	-	TRBD2	CASSDEETSGADTQYF	TGTGCCAGCAGTGATGAGGAGACTAGCGGGGCAGATACGCAGTATTTT
TRBV7-2	TRBJ2-2	once	-	CASRDDWNTGELFF	TGTGCCAGCAGAGACGACTGGAACACCGGGGAGCTGTTTTTT
TRBV2	TRBJ2-3	-	TRBD1	CASRRDRVPGTDTQYF	TGTGCCAGCAGACGGGACAGGGTACCCGGCACAGATACGCAGTATTTT
TRBV9	TRBJ2-2	-	TRBD1	CASSPRTGVAGELFF	TGTGCCAGCAGCCCCAGGACAGGGGTGGCCGGGGAGCTGTTTTTT
TRBV24-1	TRBJ1-5	-	TRBD1	CATSDPGTGANQPQHF	TGTGCCACCAGTGATCCCGGGACAGGGGCCAATCAGCCCCAGCATTTT
TRBV4-3	TRBJ2-3	-	-	CASSQDPQRYTDTQYF	TGCGCCAGCAGCCAAGATCCGCAAAGATACACAGATACGCAGTATTTT
TRBV6-5	TRBJ2-3	-	-	CASSYGMSTDTQYF	TGTGCCAGCAGTTACGGGATGAGCACAGATACGCAGTATTTT
TRBV5-1	TRBJ1-2	-	-	CASSLSTIESGYTF	TGCGCCAGCAGCTTATCGACAATAGAGAGTGGCTACACCTTC
TRBV6-1	TRBJ1-1	-	-	CASSERGHLTEAFF	TGTGCCAGCAGTGAAAGGGGACACCTGACTGAAGCTTTCTTT
TRBV24-1	TRBJ2-3	-	TRBD1	CATSAYRGSTDTQYF	TGTGCCACCAGTGCTTACAGGGGCTCCACAGATACGCAGTATTTT
TRBV19	TRBJ1-5	-	-	CASRYALNSNQPQHF	TGTGCCAGTAGATACGCCCTTAATAGCAATCAGCCCCAGCATTTT
TRBV19	TRBJ1-2	-	-	CASSIPSTVNYGYTF	TGTGCCAGTAGTATCCCCTCGACAGTTAACTATGGCTACACCTTC
TRBV19	TRBJ1-3	-	-	CASSPSVGGSGNTIYF	TGTGCCAGTAGCCCATCCGTGGGGGGCTCTGGAAACACCATATATTTT